This TCR beta chain was obtained from a study of lymphopenia after photon versus proton radiotherapy. Study results and caveats: Oligoclonal CD8+ Temra expansion after nadir drove photon patients' diversity drop.

The CDR3 runs to 17 residues. The V gene end was trimmed by 4 bases and the J gene end by 0 bases; junction bases not matched to a gene: 8. CDR1 and CDR2 from the germline V gene are SGHRS and YFSETQ. Turning to this clone: Its antigen remains unidentified.

Libraries were prepared by immunoSEQ multiplex PCR; TCRdb keeps only in-frame clonotypes and omits some of them. The sample has about 14,000 clones, approximately 80% seen once. The V gene is TRBV5-1, the J gene TRBJ2-5; TRBD2 agrees at 11 bases. This TCR came from a man aged 45-65 years with gastric cancer. Here the sequenced sample was peripheral blood, taken from a patient treated with photon-based radiotherapy. For the CDR3, the DNA is TGCGCCAGCAGCCTCCCAGCTAGCGGGGGGAACCAAGAGACCCAGTACTTC. It yields the protein CASSLPASGGNQETQYF.